A single sample is the source of the 26 T cell receptor beta chains below, sequenced in a study of shared clonotypes between healthy human individuals. Method: immunoSEQ multiplex PCR; TCRdb's copy keeps in-frame clones and lacks some. The data hold fewer than 650,000 clones, with about three quarters observed a single time. The sample taken for sequencing was PBMCs. These receptors all stem from a woman aged 40-49 years in good health. Some clones in this sample may be carry-over from other donors' samples.

The V and J genes are TRBV19 and TRBJ2-1; a weak D match, TRBD1 (5 bases). This CDR3 spans 16 amino acids. V dropped 3 bases and J dropped 7 bases, with 19 bases sitting between them. CDR1 LNHDA and CDR2 SQIVND come from the germline V gene (reference sequence). In DNA form, the CDR3 reads TGTGCCAGTAGTATCCCCTGGCAGGGTCCGAGAAATGAGCAGTTCTTC. Amino acids: CASSIPWQGPRNEQFF.

This chain uses TRBV28 with TRBJ1-1, with D unclear. Germline-derived CDR1 and CDR2 are MDHEN and SYDVKM. Trimming cost V 6 bases and J 3 bases, with 11 bases left between them. The CDR3 consists of 13 residues. CDR3 in DNA: TGTGCCAGCAGGACCCCGTCGGACACTGAAGCTTTCTTT. Translating gives CASRTPSDTEAFF.

A note on this clone: One junction end disagrees with the germline gene, perhaps due to a read error. The chain has TRBV4-2 and TRBJ1-1, with 8 bases identical to TRBD1. The CDR3 is made up of 16 amino acids. Germline CDR1 LGHNA, CDR2 YNFKEQ. The CDR3 sequence is CASSPWTGIADTEALF. The CDR3 DNA is TGTGCCAGCAGCCCGTGGACAGGGATTGCGGACACTGAAGCTTTATTT.

This clone was counted only a few times. V usage is TRBV7-9 and J usage is TRBJ2-5, with D possibly being TRBD1 (6 bases). The J call may be faulty, since TRBJ2-7 better matches the DNA end. The length of the CDR3 is 13 residues. Germline V gene sequence: CDR1 SEHNR, CDR2 FQNEAQ (reference sequence). CDR3: CASTSRGSYEQYF. The CDR3 nucleotides are TGTGCCAGCACCTCCAGGGGCTCCTACGAGCAGTACTTC.

This clone was recorded at least ten times. The V call is TRBV7-2, the J call TRBJ1-2, with TRBD1 matching over 7 bases. The CDR3 is made up of 13 amino acids. J gave up 4 bases and V 5 bases, and 4 bases lay outside the gene matches. From germline, CDR1 is SGHTA and CDR2 FQGNSA. The CDR3 loop is CASSPDRVYGYTF. The DNA for the CDR3 is TGTGCCAGCAGCCCAGACAGGGTCTATGGCTACACCTTC.

The chain couples TRBV5-6 to TRBJ1-6; 7 bases are shared with TRBD1. The CDR3 sequence is 14 residues long. Germline V lookup: CDR1 SGHDT, CDR2 YYEEEE. V lost 4 bases and J lost 4; bases outside the gene matches: 2. CDR3 in amino acids: CASSLGQYNSPLHF. Here the CDR3 DNA reads TGTGCCAGCAGCCTGGGACAGTATAATTCACCCCTCCACTTT.

The V gene is TRBV6-1, the J gene TRBJ2-7; TRBD1 aligns across 8 bases. Germline V gives CDR1 MNHNS, CDR2 SASEGT. V shed 6 bases and J 5 bases; nucleotides not matched to a gene: 9. The CDR3 sequence is 14 residues long. Written as DNA, the CDR3 is TGTGCCAGCAGATATGGACAGGGAGGCGACGAGCAGTACTTC. Protein: CASRYGQGGDEQYF.

This clone was counted at least ten times. Different DNA sequences within this sample yield the same CDR3. J is TRBJ1-4 and V is TRBV30, with D possibly TRBD1 on 5 matching bases. V dropped 4 bases and J dropped 4 bases, with 13 bases sitting between them. Germline CDR1 reads GTSNPN; CDR2 reads SVGIG (reference sequence). This CDR3 has 14 residues. CDR3 in amino acids: CAWNPGLGNEKLFF. For the CDR3, the DNA is TGTGCCTGGAATCCAGGGTTGGGTAATGAAAAACTGTTTTTT.

The chain links TRBV28 to TRBJ2-5, with D maybe TRBD2 (5 bases). The assigned J gene may be wrong: the sequence end matches TRBJ2-7 better. Germline lookup yields CDR1 MDHEN and CDR2 SYDVKM. The CDR3 totals 15 residues. The CDR3 coding sequence is TGTGCCAGCAGTTTAGGTACAGCGGCCTCCTACGAGCAGTACTTC. Its protein is CASSLGTAASYEQYF.

This clone was seen more than once but under ten times. The V and J genes are TRBV7-8 and TRBJ2-3; 9 bases are shared with TRBD2. Losses at the gene ends were 4 bases for V and 0 bases for J; bases not matched to a gene: 8. The CDR3 is 17 residues long. Germline assignment: CDR1 SGHVS and CDR2 FQNEAQ. CDR3 bases: TGTGCCAGCAGCTGGAGCCGGACTAGCGTCAGCACAGATACGCAGTATTTT. It yields the protein CASSWSRTSVSTDTQYF.

The V call is TRBV7-2, the J call TRBJ2-5; 8 bases align to TRBD1. The germline V gene encodes CDR1 SGHTA and CDR2 FQGNSA. There are 15 residues in the CDR3. J was trimmed by 2 bases and V by 3 bases; bases with no gene match: 5. CDR3 in DNA: TGTGCCAGCAGCTTGGACAGGGCACCTCAAGAGACCCAGTACTTC. Translating it yields CASSLDRAPQETQYF.

In its sample, this clone was seen once. The gene calls are TRBV27 and TRBJ2-7; TRBD2 agrees at 9 bases. Germline CDR1 MNHEY, CDR2 SMNVEV (reference sequence). With V trimmed by 5 bases and J by 1 base, 6 bases remained unmatched. The CDR3 is made up of 15 amino acids. The CDR3 region is CASSISGRVSYEQYF. DNA for the CDR3: TGTGCCAGCAGTATTAGCGGGAGAGTTTCCTACGAGCAGTACTTC.

The chain has TRBV28 and TRBJ2-7; tentatively, D is TRBD1 or TRBD2 (6 bases each). CDR1 and CDR2 (germline): MDHEN, SYDVKM. The CDR3 contains 15 residues. V was shortened by 7 bases and J by 4 bases, with 20 bases between the two germline ends. In nucleotides, the CDR3 is TGTGCCAGCAAATTCTCGGTGGGGGGCTCTTACGAGCAGTACTTC. Amino acid sequence: CASKFSVGGSYEQYF.

This chain links TRBV4-1 with TRBJ1-6; 9 positions agree with TRBD1. The germline V gene encodes CDR1 MGHRA and CDR2 YSYEKL. This CDR3 comprises 16 residues. V was pared by 2 bases and J by 9 bases, with 8 bases of the junction left unmatched. CDR3 protein: CASSQIPGQGGSPLHF. CDR3 DNA sequence: TGCGCCAGCAGCCAAATACCGGGACAGGGAGGTTCACCCCTCCACTTT.

The chain couples TRBV7-3 to TRBJ2-3; TRBD2 matches at 9 bases. V lost 5 bases and J lost 2; bases outside the gene matches: 5. The CDR3 sequence is 15 residues long. CDR1 is SGHTA and CDR2 is FQGTGA in the germline V gene. DNA for the CDR3: TGTGCCAGCAGCATTGCTAGCGGGGTCACAGATACGCAGTATTTT. Translated: CASSIASGVTDTQYF.

J is TRBJ2-6 and V is TRBV30, with a weak D call TRBD1 (5 bases). CDR1 and CDR2 (germline): GTSNPN, SVGIG (reference sequence). The CDR3 length is 18 residues. Trimming removed 2 bases at V and 2 bases at J, with 19 bases between. CDR3 sequence: CAWSPFRAKAPGANVLTF. For the CDR3, the DNA is TGTGCCTGGAGTCCTTTCAGGGCCAAGGCCCCTGGGGCCAACGTCCTGACTTTC. Supplemented by reference TRBV30 and TRBJ2-6, the full variable domain reads SQTIHQWPATLVQPVGSPLSLECTVEGTSNPNLYWYRQAAGRGLQLLFYSVGIGQISSEVPQNLSASRPQDRQFILSSKKLLLSDSGFYLCAWSPFRAKAPGANVLTFGAGSRLTVL.

This chain joins TRBV5-4 and TRBJ2-4; D is ambiguous. CDR1 SGHNT and CDR2 YYREEE come from the germline V gene (reference sequence). The V gene lost 4 bases and the J gene lost 0 bases, with 11 bases spanning the gap. The CDR3 contains 15 residues. The CDR3 DNA follows: TGTGCCAGCAGCCCCCCCGGGCTAGCCAAAAACATTCAGTACTTC. Residues: CASSPPGLAKNIQYF.

Regarding this clone: The same CDR3 can be traced to other DNA sequences in this sample. This rearrangement joins TRBV15 to TRBJ1-5; D not resolved. Germline-derived CDR1 and CDR2 are LNHNV and YYDKDF (reference sequence). This CDR3 spans 14 amino acids. The germline V and J ends were trimmed by 1 base and 0 bases, with 4 bases remaining between them. The CDR3 loop reads CATSRGGSNQPQHF. DNA for the CDR3: TGTGCCACCAGCAGAGGGGGTAGCAATCAGCCCCAGCATTTT.

This rearrangement joins TRBV5-1 to TRBJ2-2; 13 bases agree with TRBD2. This CDR3 comprises 18 residues. With V trimmed by 4 bases and J by 6 bases, 12 bases remained unmatched. The germline V gene encodes CDR1 SGHRS and CDR2 YFSETQ. The CDR3 DNA is TGCGCCAGCAGCGAAAAAAGGACTAGCGGGAGATCGGCCGGGGAGCTGTTTTTT. As protein: CASSEKRTSGRSAGELFF.

This clone was picked up a small number of times. The V gene is TRBV5-1, the J gene TRBJ2-3; 9 bases match TRBD2. The V and J ends lost 2 bases and 2 bases, in that order; junction bases with no gene match: 9. The CDR3 loop spans 17 amino acids. Germline-derived CDR1 and CDR2 are SGHRS and YFSETQ. The CDR3 here is CASSFDLAGTHTDTQYF. The CDR3 nucleotides read TGCGCCAGCAGCTTCGACCTAGCGGGAACTCACACAGATACGCAGTATTTT.

This clone was observed at least ten times. This rearrangement joins TRBV28 to TRBJ1-5; 12 positions match TRBD1. Per the germline V gene, CDR1 is MDHEN and CDR2 is SYDVKM. The V segment lost 4 bases and the J segment 7 bases; nucleotides outside the gene matches: 5. The CDR3 consists of 15 residues. The DNA for the CDR3 is TGTGCCAGCAGTTCGGGACAGGGGGCGCGCCAGCCCCAGCATTTT. Its protein is CASSSGQGARQPQHF.

This clone occurred once. The V and J genes are TRBV7-2 and TRBJ2-1, with 7 positions matching TRBD2. The CDR3 spans 16 residues. From germline, CDR1 is SGHTA and CDR2 FQGNSA. The trim removed 4 bases at V and 0 bases at J, leaving 6 bases unmatched. The CDR3 sequence is CASSSPPGGSYNEQFF. The DNA for the CDR3 is TGTGCCAGCAGCTCCCCTCCGGGAGGCTCCTACAATGAGCAGTTCTTC.

This chain connects TRBV9 to TRBJ1-2, with D possibly matching TRBD1 (5 bases). The CDR3 has 12 amino acids. Looked up from germline, CDR1 is SGDLS and CDR2 is YYNGEE. The germline V and J ends were trimmed by 0 bases and 7 bases, with 7 bases remaining between them. The CDR3 here is CASSVAGAGYTF. The CDR3 nucleotides are TGTGCCAGCAGCGTAGCTGGGGCTGGCTACACCTTC.

J is TRBJ2-5 and V is TRBV11-1; 12 positions match TRBD2. The DNA end lines up better with TRBJ2-7; the J call may be wrong. The germline gives CDR1 SGHAT, CDR2 FQDESV (reference sequence). The CDR3 runs to 15 residues. Here the CDR3 reads CASSPGLAGTYEQYF. In DNA form, the CDR3 reads TGTGCCAGCAGCCCAGGACTAGCGGGAACCTACGAGCAGTACTTC.

This clone was found once. The rearrangement joins TRBV5-4 to TRBJ2-1, with 12 positions matching TRBD2. The CDR3 is made up of 15 amino acids. The junction had 5 bases not matched to a gene; V was cut back by 3 bases and J by 7 bases. Germline values: CDR1 SGHNT, CDR2 YYREEE (reference sequence). In DNA form, the CDR3 reads TGTGCCAGCAGCTCTGGGACTAGCGGGCCTAATGAGCAGTTCTTC. Translating it yields CASSSGTSGPNEQFF.

V and J are TRBV11-2 and TRBJ2-2; 9 bases agree with TRBD1. Germline lookup yields CDR1 SGHAT and CDR2 FQNNGV. The J segment lost 3 bases and the V segment lost 5 bases, leaving 7 bases of the junction unmatched. CDR3 length: 16 residues. The DNA of the CDR3 is TGTGCCAGCAGCCCTGGGACAGGGCGGGACACCGGGGAGCTGTTTTTT. Encoded protein: CASSPGTGRDTGELFF.